This entry lists 23 T cell receptor beta chains sequenced from one sample in a study of human T cells and chemical hapten exposure. TCRdb re-called the RACE reads through MiXCR, storing one row per CDR3 protein. The sample yields about 64,000 distinct CDR3 sequences, approximately 11% seen once. The time point: patch test 3, about 24 weeks after DPC sensitization. Treatment specified: therapeutic diphenylcyclopropenone sensitization with weekly scalp DPC. The input for sequencing was whole blood, taken in connection with sensitization to the hapten diphenylcyclopropenone (DPC). All receptors derive from a woman in her thirties with alopecia areata. Some clones in this sample may be carry-over from other donors' samples.

This clonotype turned up a few times. The V and J genes are TRBV5-1 and TRBJ2-2; D unresolved. V was cut by 6 bases and J by 9 bases, with 18 bases left in between. CDR3 length: 14 amino acids. CDR1 is SGHRS and CDR2 is YFSETQ in the germline V gene. The CDR3 sequence is CASKLENAARELFF. CDR3 bases: TGCGCCAGCAAACTGGAGAATGCGGCCCGGGAGCTGTTTTTT.

Only a few counts were recorded for this clonotype. V usage is TRBV7-9 and J usage is TRBJ2-7; 11 nucleotides line up with TRBD2. The CDR3 length is 16 residues. V was pared by 5 bases and J by 2 bases, with 8 bases of the junction left unmatched. Germline V gives CDR1 SEHNR, CDR2 FQNEAQ (reference sequence). The CDR3 region has the DNA TGTGCCAGCAGCACCCTAGCGGGGGGAAGCGCCTACGAGCAGTACTTC. Amino acids: CASSTLAGGSAYEQYF.

The genes are TRBV5-6 and TRBJ1-1; 7 bases are shared with TRBD1. Trimming at V came to 4 bases and at J to 1 base, leaving 10 bases not matched to a gene. CDR1 is SGHDT and CDR2 is YYEEEE in the germline V gene. The CDR3 covers 16 residues. The CDR3 nucleotides are TGTGCCAGCAGCGCTTTCGGGACAGCCTCGAACACTGAAGCTTTCTTT. The encoded protein is CASSAFGTASNTEAFF.

V gene TRBV12-3 or TRBV12-4 combines with J gene TRBJ1-1, with D hard to call. The CDR3 totals 14 residues. The V end lost 2 bases, the J end lost 1 base, and 8 bases lay between the germline ends. The DNA of the CDR3 is TGTGCCAGCAGTTTATCGGGCCGGAACACTGAAGCTTTCTTT. Translated: CASSLSGRNTEAFF.

CDR3 protein: CASISRVGTEAFF. DNA of the CDR3: TGTGCCAGCATCTCCAGGGTGGGCACTGAAGCTTTCTTT. The gene calls are TRBV2 and TRBJ1-1; D might be TRBD1 (5 bases). V lost 7 bases and J lost 4, with 13 bases in between. The length of the CDR3 is 13 residues. CDR1 is SNHLY and CDR2 is FYNNEI in the germline V gene.

This rearrangement joins TRBV10-3 to TRBJ1-5; the match to TRBD1 covers 8 bases. The CDR3 sequence is 15 residues long. V shed 6 bases and J 5 bases; nucleotides not matched to a gene: 9. Germline lookup yields CDR1 ENHRY and CDR2 SYGVKD. The CDR3 sequence: CAISTGQGKDQPQHF. In DNA, the CDR3 is TGTGCCATCAGCACTGGACAGGGTAAAGATCAGCCCCAGCATTTT.

This clonotype was seen ten or more times. The V and J genes are TRBV29-1 and TRBJ2-7, with D maybe TRBD1 (6 bases). V was pared by 7 bases and J by 0 bases, with 10 bases between. CDR3 length equals 12 residues. Germline loops: CDR1 SQVTM, CDR2 ANQGSEA. The CDR3 loop reads CSGGQSSYEQYF. For the CDR3, the DNA is TGCAGCGGGGGGCAGAGCTCCTACGAGCAGTACTTC.

This clonotype was seen ten or more times. The chain combines TRBV7-2 with TRBJ2-3; 8 nucleotides line up with TRBD2. V trimming: 0 bases; J trimming: 4 bases; junction bases outside the gene matches: 9. CDR3 length: 17 amino acids. CDR1 is SGHTA, CDR2 FQGNSA, per germline. The CDR3 region has the DNA TGTGCCAGCAGCTTAGCGTGGGGACTAGGAAGGCCAGATACGCAGTATTTT. Protein product: CASSLAWGLGRPDTQYF.

This clonotype has a handful of counts. The chain carries TRBV29-1 and TRBJ1-5, with D perhaps matching TRBD1 (5 bases). The germline CDR1 and CDR2 sequences are SQVTM and ANQGSEA. The CDR3 covers 12 residues. Trimming stripped 3 bases from V and 4 bases from J, with 7 bases between. Here the CDR3 reads CSVEEGNQPQHF. The CDR3 DNA is TGCAGCGTTGAGGAGGGGAATCAGCCCCAGCATTTT.

This clonotype was seen ten or more times. One end of the junction varies from germline; a read error may be responsible. The V and J genes are TRBV19 and TRBJ2-1; 12 bases fit TRBD2. The V gene's germline CDR1 is LNHDA and CDR2 SQIVND (reference sequence). The CDR3 covers 14 residues. The CDR3 nucleotides are TGTGCCAGTAGTGTCGGACTAGCGGGATCGGGCCGGTCCTTC. Protein: CASSVGLAGSGRSF.

At least ten counts were recorded for this clonotype. The CDR3 loop reads CASSLEGGADYNEQFF. CDR3 bases: TGTGCCAGCAGCTTAGAAGGTGGGGCCGACTACAATGAGCAGTTCTTC. The V gene is TRBV11-3, the J gene TRBJ2-1, with D perhaps matching TRBD1 (5 bases). CDR3 length equals 16 residues. The V gene's germline CDR1 is SGHNT and CDR2 YENEEA. Trimming shortened V by 0 bases and J by 3 bases, and 12 bases separated the two germline ends.

The chain has TRBV27 and TRBJ2-7, with 16 positions matching TRBD2. Trimming took 1 base from V and 2 from J; bases not matched to a gene: 11. The germline V gene has CDR1 MNHEY and CDR2 SMNVEV (reference sequence). The CDR3 sequence is 20 residues long. The CDR3 here is CASSLLAPGLAGGPAYEQYF. The CDR3 coding sequence is TGTGCCAGCAGTTTATTAGCACCGGGACTAGCGGGAGGGCCCGCCTACGAGCAGTACTTC.

The chain couples TRBV10-2 to TRBJ2-5, with unresolved D. This CDR3 has 11 amino acids. Trimming cost V 8 bases and J 4 bases, with 8 bases left between them. Germline values: CDR1 WSHSY, CDR2 SAAADI. The CDR3 DNA reads TGCGCCAGCCGACATGCAGAGACCCAGTACTTC. It codes for CASRHAETQYF.

This chain joins TRBV6-1 and TRBJ1-5; TRBD2 might be the D (5 bases). With the DNA end fitting TRBJ2-3 better, the J assignment may be wrong. Germline CDR1 MNHNS, CDR2 SASEGT. CDR3 length equals 18 residues. The CDR3 loop is CASSGRDRGVYSNQPQYF. The DNA of the CDR3 is TGTGCCAGCAGTGGCCGGGATCGAGGAGTATATAGCAATCAGCCCCAGTATTTT.

This clonotype was detected a few times. The V gene is TRBV6-2 or TRBV6-3, the J gene TRBJ2-1; possibly TRBD2 for D (6 bases). Germline values: CDR1 MNHEY, CDR2 SVGEGT. V gave up 4 bases and J gave up 0 bases, with 10 bases separating them. CDR3 size: 15 residues. CDR3 bases: TGTGCCAGCAGTTCTTATAGCGGCTCCTACAATGAGCAGTTCTTC. Translation: CASSSYSGSYNEQFF.

There are many counts of this clonotype. The chain has TRBV5-4 and TRBJ2-2; D not resolved. The CDR3 loop spans 16 amino acids. Germline loops: CDR1 SGHNT, CDR2 YYREEE (reference sequence). V was trimmed by 0 bases and J by 3 bases, leaving 12 bases between them. In nucleotides, the CDR3 is TGTGCCAGCAGCTTGGCCTGGACCCGGGACACCGGGGAGCTGTTTTTT. Protein sequence: CASSLAWTRDTGELFF.

This clonotype was picked up many times. Here the CDR3 DNA reads TGTGCCAGCAGGGGGACAGGAGTGGACATTCAGTACTTC. This sequence encodes CASRGTGVDIQYF. The chain combines TRBV7-3 with TRBJ2-4, with 8 bases aligning to TRBD1. Germline values: CDR1 SGHTA, CDR2 FQGTGA. The CDR3 runs to 13 residues. V lost 6 bases to trimming and J lost 8 bases; unmatched junction nucleotides: 6.

A few counts support this clonotype. The gene calls are TRBV24-1 and TRBJ1-1, with 7 bases matching TRBD1. Germline V gene sequence: CDR1 KGHDR, CDR2 SFDVKD. The CDR3 runs to 13 residues. J was trimmed by 0 bases and V by 7 bases; bases with no gene match: 1. The CDR3 loop is CATRGQMNTEAFF. The CDR3 bases are TGTGCCACCAGGGGACAGATGAACACTGAAGCTTTCTTT.

This clonotype showed up many times. J is TRBJ2-3 and V is TRBV28; 9 bases match TRBD2. The CDR3 sequence is 16 residues long. In germline, CDR1 is MDHEN, CDR2 SYDVKM. Trimming at V came to 3 bases and at J to 3 bases, leaving 7 bases not matched to a gene. CDR3 DNA sequence: TGTGCCAGCAGTTTTCGAGCGGGAGGTTGGACAGATACGCAGTATTTT. Translating it yields CASSFRAGGWTDTQYF.

This rearrangement joins TRBV7-6 to TRBJ2-3, with 8 bases that match TRBD2. Germline V gene data show CDR1 as SGHVS and CDR2 as FNYEAQ. CDR3 size: 16 residues. The V segment lost 4 bases and the J segment 2 bases; nucleotides outside the gene matches: 8. CDR3 sequence reads: CASSWGSGGLTDTQYF. In DNA, the CDR3 is TGTGCCAGCAGCTGGGGAAGCGGGGGACTCACAGATACGCAGTATTTT.

This clonotype appeared many times. This chain links TRBV6-2 or TRBV6-3 with TRBJ2-1; TRBD2 agrees at 10 bases. The CDR3 loop spans 14 amino acids. The germline V gene encodes CDR1 MNHEY and CDR2 SVGEGT. Losses at the gene ends were 7 bases for V and 9 bases for J; bases not matched to a gene: 9. The CDR3, as DNA: TGTGCCAGCAAAACCGGGACTAGCGAGGCTGAGCAGTTCTTC. Translation gives CASKTGTSEAEQFF.

This clonotype has at least ten counts. V gene TRBV6-1 combines with J gene TRBJ1-2, with 12 bases that match TRBD1. CDR3 length: 15 amino acids. Germline-derived CDR1 and CDR2 are MNHNS and SASEGT. The V and J ends lost 6 bases and 8 bases, in that order; junction bases with no gene match: 10. The CDR3, as DNA: TGTGCCAGCAGGCCGGGACAGGGGGCGCGAATCGGCTACACCTTC. Residues: CASRPGQGARIGYTF.

The chain is built from TRBV30 and TRBJ1-6, with 8 bases identical to TRBD1. The CDR3 runs to 13 residues. CDR1 is GTSNPN, CDR2 SVGIG, per germline (reference sequence). Germline trimming cut 4 bases from V and 10 bases from J; bases unmatched to any gene: 6. CDR3 coding DNA: TGTGCCTGGACGATCGCAGGGGGCTCACCCCTCCACTTT. It encodes CAWTIAGGSPLHF.